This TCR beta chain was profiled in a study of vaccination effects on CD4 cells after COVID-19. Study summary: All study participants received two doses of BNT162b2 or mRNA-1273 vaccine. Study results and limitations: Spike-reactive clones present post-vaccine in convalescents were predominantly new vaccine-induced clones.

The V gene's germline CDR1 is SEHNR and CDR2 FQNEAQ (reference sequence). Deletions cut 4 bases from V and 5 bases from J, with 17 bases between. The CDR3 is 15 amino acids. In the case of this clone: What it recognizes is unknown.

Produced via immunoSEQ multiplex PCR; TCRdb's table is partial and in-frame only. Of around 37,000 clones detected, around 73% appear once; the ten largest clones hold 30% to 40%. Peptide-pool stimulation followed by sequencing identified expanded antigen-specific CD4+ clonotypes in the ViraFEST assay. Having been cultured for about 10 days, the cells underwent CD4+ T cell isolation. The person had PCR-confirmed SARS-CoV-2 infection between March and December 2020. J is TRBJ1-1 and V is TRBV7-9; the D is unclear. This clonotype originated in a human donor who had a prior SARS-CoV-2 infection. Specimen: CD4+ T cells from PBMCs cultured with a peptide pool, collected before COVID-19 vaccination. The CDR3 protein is CASSWGSGYLTEAFF. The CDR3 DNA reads TGTGCCAGCAGCTGGGGAAGTGGGTATTTGACTGAAGCTTTCTTT.